These T cell receptor beta chains were read from a single sample in a study of response to subunit inactivated influenza vaccine. Each CDR3 protein is one row after TCRdb ran MiXCR on the RT-PCR reads. The table has around 500,000 distinct CDR3 sequences, 11% seen once. The sequencing here drew on PBMCs from blood, taken more than 35 days after vaccination. The receptors were gathered from a man aged 50 or older who received an inactivated influenza vaccine. Both conserved end residues are part of each CDR3. The D gene is left open where the match is weak. Only part of the rows carry a size: once, few, many, or a class if the clone is expanded.

V: TRBV20-1; D: TRBD1; J: TRBJ1-5; size: few; CDR3: CSARLGQGGQPQHF; DNA: TGCAGTGCTAGACTCGGACAGGGCGGTCAGCCCCAGCATTTT
V: TRBV9; D: -; J: TRBJ1-1; size: -; CDR3: CASSVDRSTEAFF; DNA: TGTGCCAGCAGCGTAGATCGGTCCACTGAAGCTTTCTTT
V: TRBV29-1; D: -; J: TRBJ2-1; size: few; CDR3: CSTRNSAEQFF; DNA: TGCAGCACGAGGAACTCCGCTGAGCAGTTCTTC
V: TRBV20-1; D: -; J: TRBJ1-5; size: few; CDR3: CSARFPVLNQPQHF; DNA: TGCAGTGCTAGATTCCCCGTCCTAAATCAGCCCCAGCATTTT
V: TRBV15; D: -; J: TRBJ2-2; size: few; CDR3: CATVPGGHVNTGELFF; DNA: TGTGCCACCGTTCCCGGGGGGCACGTAAACACCGGGGAGCTGTTTTTT
V: TRBV11-3; D: TRBD1; J: TRBJ1-1; size: -; CDR3: CASSPGGLVTEAFF; DNA: TGTGCCAGCAGCCCAGGGGGCTTGGTCACTGAAGCTTTCTTT
V: TRBV4-2; D: -; J: TRBJ2-3; size: -; CDR3: CASSQIGSTDTQYF; DNA: TGTGCCAGCAGCCAAATCGGTAGCACAGATACGCAGTATTTT
V: TRBV4-3; D: -; J: TRBJ2-7; size: few; CDR3: CASSQFTGFKNYEQYF; DNA: TGCGCCAGCAGCCAATTCACAGGGTTTAAGAACTACGAGCAGTACTTC
V: TRBV4-2; D: -; J: TRBJ2-2; size: -; CDR3: CASSQGVVSDGELFF; DNA: TGTGCCAGCAGCCAAGGGGTTGTCTCTGACGGGGAGCTGTTTTTT
V: TRBV10-3; D: -; J: TRBJ1-6; size: many; CDR3: CAISANTGHNNSPLHF; DNA: TGTGCCATCAGCGCCAACACGGGACATAATAATTCACCCCTCCACTTT
V: TRBV7-9; D: -; J: TRBJ2-3; size: -; CDR3: CASSLGWGDTDTQYF; DNA: TGTGCCAGCAGCTTAGGGTGGGGAGACACAGATACGCAGTATTTT
V: TRBV20-1; D: TRBD1; J: TRBJ2-2; size: -; CDR3: CSAPSFGTANTGELFF; DNA: TGCAGTGCTCCCTCCTTCGGGACAGCGAACACCGGGGAGCTGTTTTTT
V: TRBV5-1; D: TRBD1; J: TRBJ2-7; size: many; CDR3: CASSSKQGASYEQYF; DNA: TGCGCCAGCAGCTCGAAACAGGGGGCCTCCTACGAGCAGTACTTC
V: TRBV6-2/TRBV6-3; D: TRBD1; J: TRBJ2-1; size: once; CDR3: CASSYPPGQGRNEQFF; DNA: TGTGCCAGCAGTTACCCCCCGGGACAGGGGCGCAATGAGCAGTTCTTC
V: TRBV21-1; D: -; J: TRBJ2-3; size: -; CDR3: CASSQSPGTGETDTQYF; DNA: TGTGCCAGCAGCCAATCGCCCGGGACAGGAGAGACAGATACGCAGTATTTT
V: TRBV12-3/TRBV12-4; D: -; J: TRBJ2-1; size: many; CDR3: CASSPPLGTPNNEQFF; DNA: TGTGCCAGCAGTCCCCCGTTAGGGACTCCAAACAATGAGCAGTTCTTC
V: TRBV6-2/TRBV6-3; D: -; J: TRBJ2-2; size: few; CDR3: CASSQLNTGELFF; DNA: TGTGCCAGCAGCCAGTTGAACACCGGGGAGCTGTTTTTT
V: TRBV5-1; D: TRBD1; J: TRBJ2-7; size: many; CDR3: CASSLRQGYHEQYF; DNA: TGCGCCAGCAGCTTGAGACAGGGGTACCACGAGCAGTACTTC
V: TRBV7-8; D: -; J: TRBJ2-5; size: -; CDR3: CASSLAPAGETQYF; DNA: TGTGCCAGCAGCTTAGCGCCGGCGGGGGAGACCCAGTACTTC
V: TRBV27; D: -; J: TRBJ1-1; size: few; CDR3: CASSAGYTEAFF; DNA: TGTGCCAGCAGTGCAGGGTACACTGAAGCTTTCTTT
V: TRBV4-2; D: -; J: TRBJ2-7; size: -; CDR3: CAGSQDRQGPYEQYF; DNA: TGTGCCGGCAGCCAAGATCGGCAGGGGCCCTACGAGCAGTACTTC
V: TRBV3-1; D: -; J: TRBJ2-5; size: many; CDR3: CASSTRRGLQETQYF; DNA: TGTGCCAGCAGCACCCGACGGGGCCTCCAAGAGACCCAGTACTTC
V: TRBV4-1; D: -; J: TRBJ2-3; size: -; CDR3: CASSPYGVGTDTQYF; DNA: TGCGCCAGCAGTCCCTATGGTGTCGGCACAGATACGCAGTATTTT
V: TRBV14; D: -; J: TRBJ1-1; size: few; CDR3: CASSQARGMNTEAFF; DNA: TGTGCCAGCAGCCAAGCTCGGGGTATGAACACTGAAGCTTTCTTT
V: TRBV6-1; D: -; J: TRBJ1-5; size: -; CDR3: CASRPIQNSNQPQHF; DNA: TGTGCCAGCAGACCAATCCAAAATAGCAATCAGCCCCAGCATTTT
V: TRBV25-1; D: TRBD2; J: TRBJ2-7; size: -; CDR3: CASSERAGGPHEQYF; DNA: TGTGCCAGCAGTGAACGAGCGGGAGGGCCCCACGAGCAGTACTTC
V: TRBV5-1; D: TRBD2; J: TRBJ2-3; size: few; CDR3: CASSFSSGTTDTQYF; DNA: TGCGCCAGCAGCTTTTCTAGCGGGACCACAGATACGCAGTATTTT
V: TRBV7-2; D: TRBD2; J: TRBJ2-1; size: few; CDR3: CASSLALAGGSYNEQFF; DNA: TGTGCCAGCAGCTTAGCTTTAGCGGGGGGGAGTTACAATGAGCAGTTCTTC
V: TRBV20-1; D: TRBD1; J: TRBJ2-5; size: many; CDR3: CSASGDRGRGQETQYF; DNA: TGCAGTGCCAGCGGGGACAGGGGACGTGGGCAAGAGACCCAGTACTTC
V: TRBV20-1; D: TRBD1; J: TRBJ1-5; size: few; CDR3: CSATQGADQPQHF; DNA: TGCAGTGCTACACAGGGGGCGGATCAGCCCCAGCATTTT
V: TRBV7-6; D: -; J: TRBJ1-4; size: few; CDR3: CASSSIQGRNEKLFF; DNA: TGTGCCAGCAGCTCGATACAGGGTCGGAATGAAAAACTGTTTTTT
V: TRBV5-6; D: -; J: TRBJ2-5; size: -; CDR3: CASSFPAEETQYF; DNA: TGTGCCAGCAGCTTCCCAGCGGAAGAGACCCAGTACTTC
V: TRBV5-6; D: TRBD2; J: TRBJ2-3; size: -; CDR3: CASSLKRAGSSTDTQYF; DNA: TGTGCCAGCAGCTTGAAGAGAGCGGGGAGCTCCACAGATACGCAGTATTTT
V: TRBV20-1; D: TRBD2; J: TRBJ2-7; size: many; CDR3: CSANRPGLAGWSYF; DNA: TGCAGTGCTAACCGCCCGGGACTAGCGGGATGGTCGTACTTC
V: TRBV5-1; D: -; J: TRBJ1-1; size: -; CDR3: CASAEGGRTEAFF; DNA: TGCGCCAGCGCGGAGGGGGGCCGAACTGAAGCTTTCTTT
V: TRBV4-2; D: -; J: TRBJ2-6; size: -; CDR3: CASSQVSQGTGANVLTF; DNA: TGTGCCAGCAGCCAAGTGTCCCAGGGAACTGGGGCCAACGTCCTGACTTTC
V: TRBV14; D: -; J: TRBJ2-1; size: many; CDR3: CASSQVRRGEQFF; DNA: TGTGCCAGCAGCCAAGTCCGGCGGGGTGAGCAGTTCTTC
V: TRBV4-3; D: TRBD1; J: TRBJ2-2; size: many; CDR3: CASSQRTGGYTGELFF; DNA: TGCGCCAGCAGCCAGAGGACAGGGGGCTACACCGGGGAGCTGTTTTTT
V: TRBV2; D: -; J: TRBJ2-1; size: few; CDR3: CASILTYNEQFF; DNA: TGTGCCAGCATTCTGACCTACAATGAGCAGTTCTTC
V: TRBV6-2/TRBV6-3; D: -; J: TRBJ2-5; size: few; CDR3: CASTRRGETQYF; DNA: TGTGCCAGCACTCGCAGGGGAGAGACCCAGTACTTC
V: TRBV7-9; D: TRBD1; J: TRBJ2-7; size: -; CDR3: CASSLGGGDPYEQYF; DNA: TGTGCCAGCAGCTTAGGAGGGGGCGATCCCTACGAGCAGTACTTC
V: TRBV20-1; D: TRBD1; J: TRBJ1-2; size: few; CDR3: CSELPNQGDNYGYTF; DNA: TGCAGTGAGCTTCCTAATCAGGGGGACAACTATGGCTACACCTTC
V: TRBV4-1; D: -; J: TRBJ2-5; size: few; CDR3: CASSQDGGRAKETQYF; DNA: TGCGCCAGCAGCCAAGATGGTGGGCGGGCCAAAGAGACCCAGTACTTC
V: TRBV5-1; D: -; J: TRBJ2-1; size: -; CDR3: CASSLGATGSSYNEQFF; DNA: TGCGCCAGCAGCTTGGGAGCCACAGGGAGCTCCTACAATGAGCAGTTCTTC
V: TRBV20-1; D: -; J: TRBJ1-5; size: few; CDR3: CSANARGAGQPQHF; DNA: TGCAGTGCTAACGCGAGGGGGGCAGGTCAGCCCCAGCATTTT